The entry that follows covers one TCR beta chain sequence. Germline assignment: CDR1 LNHDA and CDR2 SQIVND (reference sequence). The CDR3 has 15 amino acids. V was shortened by 4 bases and J by 0 bases, with 12 bases between the two germline ends. The data belong to a study of T cell changes during pregnancy in multiple sclerosis. TCRdb's table, derived via immunoSEQ multiplex PCR, lists solely in-frame clones and lacks some. The table lists about 68,000 clones, just over 90% of them singletons, with 1.5% in the top ten. This sequence joins TRBV19 and TRBJ1-2, with D possibly being TRBD1 (6 bases). The receptor was derived from a female donor with multiple sclerosis, enrolled in a pregnancy study. Sequences were derived from peripheral blood, sampled in the third trimester of pregnancy. CDR3 nucleotides: TGTGCCAGTAGTACTGCAACAGGGTCTAACTATGGCTACACCTTC. Its translation is CASSTATGSNYGYTF.